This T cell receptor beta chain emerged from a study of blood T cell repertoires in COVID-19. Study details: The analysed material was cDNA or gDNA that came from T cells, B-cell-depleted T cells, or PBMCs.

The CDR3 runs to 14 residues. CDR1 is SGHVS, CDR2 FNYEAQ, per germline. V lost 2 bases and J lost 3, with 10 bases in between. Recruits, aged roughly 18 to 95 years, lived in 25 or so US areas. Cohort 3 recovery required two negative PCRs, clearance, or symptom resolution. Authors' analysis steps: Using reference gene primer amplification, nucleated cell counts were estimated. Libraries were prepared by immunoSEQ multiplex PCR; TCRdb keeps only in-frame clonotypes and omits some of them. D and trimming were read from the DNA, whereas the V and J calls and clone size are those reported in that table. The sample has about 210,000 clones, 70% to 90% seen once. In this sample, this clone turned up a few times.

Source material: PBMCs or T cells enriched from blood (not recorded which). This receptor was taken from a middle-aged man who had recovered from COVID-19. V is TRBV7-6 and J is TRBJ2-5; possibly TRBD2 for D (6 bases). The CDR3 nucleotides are TGTGCCAGCAGCTTATTGGGCGGGAAAGAGACCCAGTACTTC. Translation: CASSLLGGKETQYF.